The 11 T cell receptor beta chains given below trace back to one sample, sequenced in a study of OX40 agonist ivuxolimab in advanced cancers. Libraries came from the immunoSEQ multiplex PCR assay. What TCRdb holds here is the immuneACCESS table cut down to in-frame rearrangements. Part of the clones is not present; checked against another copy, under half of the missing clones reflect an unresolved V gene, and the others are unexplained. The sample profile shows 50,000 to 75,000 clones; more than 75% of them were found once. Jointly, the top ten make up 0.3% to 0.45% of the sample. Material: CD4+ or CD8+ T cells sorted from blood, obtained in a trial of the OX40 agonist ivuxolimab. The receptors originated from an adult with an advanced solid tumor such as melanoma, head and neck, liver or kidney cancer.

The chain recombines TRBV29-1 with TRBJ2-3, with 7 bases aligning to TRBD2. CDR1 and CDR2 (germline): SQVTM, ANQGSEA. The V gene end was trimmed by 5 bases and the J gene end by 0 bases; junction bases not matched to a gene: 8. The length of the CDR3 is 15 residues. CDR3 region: CSVNGAGESTDTQYF. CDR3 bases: TGCAGCGTTAACGGTGCGGGGGAGAGCACAGATACGCAGTATTTT.

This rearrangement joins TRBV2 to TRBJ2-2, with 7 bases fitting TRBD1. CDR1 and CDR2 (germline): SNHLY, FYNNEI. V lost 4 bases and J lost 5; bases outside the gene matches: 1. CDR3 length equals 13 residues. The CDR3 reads CASSGQGTGELFF. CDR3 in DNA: TGTGCCAGCAGTGGACAGGGAACCGGGGAGCTGTTTTTT.

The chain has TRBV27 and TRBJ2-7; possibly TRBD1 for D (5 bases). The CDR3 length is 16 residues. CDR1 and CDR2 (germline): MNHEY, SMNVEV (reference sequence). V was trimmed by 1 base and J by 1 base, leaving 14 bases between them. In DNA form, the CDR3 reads TGTGCCAGCAGTTTATTTTTGGGGCAGGAATCCTACGAGCAGTACTTC. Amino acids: CASSLFLGQESYEQYF.

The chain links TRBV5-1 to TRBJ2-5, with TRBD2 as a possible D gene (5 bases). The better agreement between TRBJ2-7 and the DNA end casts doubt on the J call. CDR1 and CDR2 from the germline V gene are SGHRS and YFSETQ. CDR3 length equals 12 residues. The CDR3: CASSLGGYEQYF. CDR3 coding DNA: TGCGCCAGCAGCTTGGGAGGGTACGAGCAGTACTTC.

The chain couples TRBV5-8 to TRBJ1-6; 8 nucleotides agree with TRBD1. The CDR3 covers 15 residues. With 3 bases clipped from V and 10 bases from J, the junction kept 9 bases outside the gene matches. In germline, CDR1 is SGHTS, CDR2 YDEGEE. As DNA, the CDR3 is TGTGCCAGCAGCTGGGGGGGGACAGGAGGGTCACCCCTCCACTTT. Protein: CASSWGGTGGSPLHF. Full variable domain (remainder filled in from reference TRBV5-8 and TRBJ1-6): EAGVTQSPTHLIKTRGQQATLRCSPISGHTSVYWYQQALGLGLQFLLWYDEGEERNRGNFPPRFSGRQFPNYSSELNVNALELEDSALYLCASSWGGTGGSPLHFGNGTRLTVT.

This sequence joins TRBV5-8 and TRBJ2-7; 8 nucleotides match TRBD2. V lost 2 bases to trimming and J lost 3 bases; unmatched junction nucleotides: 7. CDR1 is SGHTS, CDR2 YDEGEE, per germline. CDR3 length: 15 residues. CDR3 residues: CASSFVIAGFYEQYF. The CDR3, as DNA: TGTGCCAGCAGCTTTGTGATAGCGGGATTCTACGAGCAGTACTTC. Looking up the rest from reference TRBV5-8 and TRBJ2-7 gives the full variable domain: EAGVTQSPTHLIKTRGQQATLRCSPISGHTSVYWYQQALGLGLQFLLWYDEGEERNRGNFPPRFSGRQFPNYSSELNVNALELEDSALYLCASSFVIAGFYEQYFGPGTRLTVT.

This chain's CDR3 is CASSRDKNQPQHF. The CDR3 region has the DNA TGTGCCAGCAGCAGGGACAAGAATCAGCCCCAGCATTTT. The rearrangement links TRBV28 to TRBJ1-5; weak D call: TRBD1 (6 bases). CDR3 length: 13 amino acids. Trimming shortened V by 6 bases and J by 4 bases, and 10 bases separated the two germline ends. In germline, CDR1 is MDHEN, CDR2 SYDVKM.

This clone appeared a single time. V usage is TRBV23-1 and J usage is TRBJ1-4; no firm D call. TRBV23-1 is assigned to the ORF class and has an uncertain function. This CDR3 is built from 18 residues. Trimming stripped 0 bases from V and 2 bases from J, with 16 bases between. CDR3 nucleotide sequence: TGCGCCAGCAGTCAATCGGGTGGGTACCCCGGGACTAATGAAAAACTGTTTTTT. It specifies CASSQSGGYPGTNEKLFF.

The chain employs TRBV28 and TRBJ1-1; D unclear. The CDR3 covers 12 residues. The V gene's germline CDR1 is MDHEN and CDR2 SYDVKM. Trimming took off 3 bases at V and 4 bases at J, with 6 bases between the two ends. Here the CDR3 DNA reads TGTGCCAGCAGTTTTTCGAGCACTGAAGCTTTCTTT. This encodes CASSFSSTEAFF. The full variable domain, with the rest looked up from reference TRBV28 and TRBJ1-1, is DVKVTQSSRYLVKRTGEKVFLECVQDMDHENMFWYRQDPGLGLRLIYFSYDVKMKEKGDIPEGYSVSREKKERFSLILESASTNQTSMYLCASSFSSTEAFFGQGTRLTVV.

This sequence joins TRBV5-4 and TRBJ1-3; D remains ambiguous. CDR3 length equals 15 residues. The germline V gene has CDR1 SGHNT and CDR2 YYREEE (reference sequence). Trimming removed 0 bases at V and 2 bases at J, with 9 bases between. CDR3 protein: CASSLAEHTGNTIYF. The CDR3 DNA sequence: TGTGCCAGCAGCTTGGCAGAGCATACTGGAAACACCATATATTTT.

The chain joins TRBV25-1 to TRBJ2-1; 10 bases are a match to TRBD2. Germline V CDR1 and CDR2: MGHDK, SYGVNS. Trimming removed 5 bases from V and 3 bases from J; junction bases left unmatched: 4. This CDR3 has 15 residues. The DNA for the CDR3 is TGTGCCAGCAGTTCCGCTAGCGGGAGCTACAATGAGCAGTTCTTC. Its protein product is CASSSASGSYNEQFF.